The 5 T cell receptor beta chains below were found in one sample sequenced in a study of blood T cells in healthy people across ages. For the second PCR, which ran for about 7 to 12 cycles, a sample-barcoded 5' primer and a J-beta primer mix were used. TCRdb used MiXCR to reprocess the 5' RACE reads, holding one entry per CDR3 protein. The sample comprises about 640,000 distinct CDR3 sequences, 58% of which are singletons, and more than 35% rests with the top ten. Sequencing was done on a sample of blood. The receptors here all came from a man in his fifties or sixties in good health.

J is TRBJ1-6 and V is TRBV20-1; possible D gene TRBD1, 6 bases. The CDR3 sequence is 15 residues long. The germline V gene has CDR1 DFQATT and CDR2 SNEGSKA (reference sequence). The V gene lost 5 bases and the J gene lost 7 bases, with 18 bases spanning the gap. DNA for the CDR3: TGCAGTGCTTCCATCCCGGGGGCTCGGAATTCACCCCTCCACTTT. Amino acid sequence: CSASIPGARNSPLHF.

This chain uses TRBV4-1 with TRBJ2-1; D gene unclear. Trimming stripped 1 base from V and 10 bases from J, with 5 bases between. In germline, CDR1 is MGHRA, CDR2 YSYEKL. This CDR3 has 11 residues. The CDR3 loop is CASSQVTEQFF. In DNA form, the CDR3 reads TGCGCCAGCAGCCAAGTAACCGAGCAGTTCTTC.

The J gene is TRBJ2-7, the V gene TRBV21-1; the table's D call TRBD2 went unverified against the DNA. TRBV21-1 is listed as a pseudogene. The CDR3 is 19 amino acids. Written as DNA, the CDR3 is TGTGCCAGCAGCAAAGCCATTGGGGGCAGGGCCTCTTTCGGCTACGAGCAGTACTTC. This translates into CASSKAIGGRASFGYEQYF.

This clonotype appeared many times. The chain combines TRBV7-2 with TRBJ1-2, with D perhaps matching TRBD1 (5 bases). CDR3 length: 17 amino acids. Trimming took 4 bases from V and 2 from J, leaving 20 bases between them. Germline V CDR1 and CDR2: SGHTA, FQGNSA. The CDR3 bases are TGTGCCAGCAGCTCCCGTCCCGGGGGGACTGAGAACTATGGCTACACCTTC. It encodes CASSSRPGGTENYGYTF.

The chain has TRBV7-9 and TRBJ1-2, with a weak D call TRBD1 (6 bases). This CDR3 is 13 amino acids long. The germline CDR1 and CDR2 sequences are SEHNR and FQNEAQ (reference sequence). V was trimmed by 5 bases and J by 6 bases, leaving 13 bases between them. CDR3 DNA sequence: TGTGCCAGCAGCCCCCCGCGGGGGCATGGCTACACCTTC. It yields the protein CASSPPRGHGYTF.